The next 24 T cell receptor beta chains were all read from a single sample in a study of cytomegalovirus exposure and HLA in healthy donors. Some clones are missing from TCRdb's copy, which holds only in-frame ones; the method was immunoSEQ multiplex PCR. The data contain 55,000 to 85,000 clones, about 95% of them singletons. The specimen was PBMCs. The receptors were sampled from a woman between 18 and 30 years old in good health and CMV-seronegative.

The chain has TRBV5-4 and TRBJ2-5, with 8 bases fitting TRBD1. Germline V CDR1 and CDR2: SGHNT, YYREEE (reference sequence). The CDR3 runs 14 residues. V dropped 5 bases and J dropped 5; count of bases not matched to a gene: 8. CDR3 protein: CASRIDRGWETQYF. The CDR3 DNA reads TGTGCCAGCAGAATCGACAGGGGTTGGGAGACCCAGTACTTC.

The chain recombines TRBV10-3 with TRBJ2-7; tentative D call: TRBD2 (5 bases). CDR1 and CDR2 (germline): ENHRY, SYGVKD. Trimming took 2 bases from V and 6 from J, leaving 14 bases between them. The CDR3 runs to 14 residues. CDR3 sequence reads: CAISELGGGFEQYF. The CDR3, as DNA: TGTGCCATCAGTGAGCTCGGCGGCGGGTTCGAGCAGTACTTC.

This sequence joins TRBV6-1 and TRBJ2-1; 8 bases are shared with TRBD2. Germline V CDR1 and CDR2: MNHNS, SASEGT. Germline trimming cut 6 bases from V and 4 bases from J; bases unmatched to any gene: 8. The CDR3 sequence is 15 residues long. The CDR3 protein is CASRGLAGPYNEQFF. CDR3 coding DNA: TGTGCCAGCAGGGGCTTAGCGGGACCTTACAATGAGCAGTTCTTC.

This chain connects TRBV6-5 to TRBJ2-1; 11 bases are a match to TRBD2. This CDR3 spans 15 amino acids. Germline assignment: CDR1 MNHEY and CDR2 SVGAGI. Trimming took 6 bases from V and 7 from J; bases not matched to a gene: 8. Here the CDR3 reads CASRSTGTSGNEQFF. In DNA form, the CDR3 reads TGTGCCAGCAGATCAACCGGGACTAGCGGAAATGAGCAGTTCTTC.

The gene calls are TRBV19 and TRBJ1-4; TRBD1 matches 7 bases. The germline V gene encodes CDR1 LNHDA and CDR2 SQIVND (reference sequence). V trimming: 5 bases; J trimming: 8 bases; junction bases outside the gene matches: 8. This CDR3 spans 14 amino acids. The DNA for the CDR3 is TGTGCCAGTAGTCGAACAGGGGTAGCGGAAAAACTGTTTTTT. Amino acid sequence: CASSRTGVAEKLFF.

This chain joins TRBV10-2 and TRBJ2-1; the match to TRBD2 covers 7 bases. In germline, CDR1 is WSHSY, CDR2 SAAADI. The V segment lost 7 bases and the J segment 8 bases; nucleotides outside the gene matches: 14. This CDR3 is 15 amino acids long. CDR3: CASKGGGSWWDEQFF. In DNA form, the CDR3 reads TGCGCCAGCAAGGGAGGCGGGAGTTGGTGGGATGAGCAGTTCTTC.

This chain uses TRBV7-3 with TRBJ2-5; D might be TRBD1 (6 bases). V was shortened by 5 bases and J by 5 bases, with 18 bases between the two germline ends. The CDR3 extends over 15 amino acids. The germline V gene has CDR1 SGHTA and CDR2 FQGTGA. CDR3 region: CASSRWGRQTETQYF. The CDR3, as DNA: TGTGCCAGCAGCCGCTGGGGGCGGCAGACGGAGACCCAGTACTTC.

The V and J genes are TRBV28 and TRBJ2-5, with a possible D match to TRBD1 (5 bases). The CDR3 covers 16 residues. The germline V gene has CDR1 MDHEN and CDR2 SYDVKM. The V end lost 7 bases, the J end lost 1 base, and 19 bases lay between the germline ends. The CDR3 loop reads CASTPQDTSLQETQYF. In DNA form, the CDR3 reads TGTGCCAGCACCCCCCAGGACACCTCCCTCCAAGAGACCCAGTACTTC.

This CDR3 reads CASSPVGYNEQFF. In DNA, the CDR3 is TGTGCCAGCAGCCCGGTCGGGTACAATGAGCAGTTCTTC. J is TRBJ2-1 and V is TRBV7-6, with D uncertain. CDR3 length: 13 amino acids. Trimming took 5 bases from V and 4 from J, leaving 9 bases between them. CDR1 and CDR2 (germline): SGHVS, FNYEAQ.

The rearrangement joins TRBV11-2 to TRBJ2-3; D is possibly TRBD2 (5 bases). CDR1 and CDR2 (germline): SGHAT, FQNNGV. This CDR3 is built from 17 residues. V dropped 3 bases and J dropped 4 bases, with 20 bases sitting between them. The CDR3 coding sequence is TGTGCCAGCAGCTTTTGGGCCGGAATAGCGTACGCAGATACGCAGTATTTT. This sequence encodes CASSFWAGIAYADTQYF.

The chain is built from TRBV7-9 and TRBJ1-1; D not resolved. Germline CDR1 and CDR2: SEHNR and FQNEAQ (reference sequence). This CDR3 contains 12 residues. V lost 3 bases and J lost 4, with 6 bases in between. In nucleotides, the CDR3 is TGTGCCAGCAGCTTCCCGGGCACTGAAGCTTTCTTT. Translated: CASSFPGTEAFF.

V is TRBV10-1 and J is TRBJ2-2; D not resolved. The CDR3 is 14 amino acids. Germline V gene sequence: CDR1 WNHNN, CDR2 SYGVQD (reference sequence). V was trimmed by 5 bases and J by 3 bases, leaving 10 bases between them. DNA for the CDR3: TGCGCCAGCAGTCTACGGTCGGACACCGGGGAGCTGTTTTTT. This gives the protein CASSLRSDTGELFF.

J is TRBJ2-7 and V is TRBV23-1, with 8 bases aligning to TRBD1. TRBV23-1 is assigned to the ORF class and has an uncertain function. V gave up 5 bases and J gave up 3 bases; unmatched junction bases: 6. This CDR3 has 14 amino acids. CDR3 DNA: TGCGCCAGCAGTGCCTACAGGGGGAACTACGAGCAGTACTTC. Translating it yields CASSAYRGNYEQYF.

A remark on this clone: Different DNA sequences within this sample yield the same CDR3. The V and J genes are TRBV27 and TRBJ1-5, with a weak D call TRBD1 (5 bases). The germline V gene has CDR1 MNHEY and CDR2 SMNVEV (reference sequence). This CDR3 has 13 residues. Trimming shortened V by 0 bases and J by 6 bases, and 6 bases separated the two germline ends. The CDR3 DNA reads TGTGCCAGCAGTTTATCAGGGGTTCAGCCCCAGCATTTT. This sequence encodes CASSLSGVQPQHF.

The chain combines TRBV29-1 with TRBJ2-7, with a possible D match to TRBD1 (6 bases). The CDR3 is 12 residues long. Trimming removed 7 bases at V and 2 bases at J, with 12 bases between. Per the germline V gene, CDR1 is SQVTM and CDR2 is ANQGSEA. CDR3 nucleotide sequence: TGCAGCGCTCTGACAGGCCCCTACGAGCAGTACTTC. Translating gives CSALTGPYEQYF.

The chain employs TRBV19 and TRBJ1-3, with D unclear. The V and J ends lost 5 bases and 0 bases respectively, with 8 bases between them. In germline, CDR1 is LNHDA, CDR2 SQIVND (reference sequence). This CDR3 is built from 14 residues. CDR3 DNA sequence: TGTGCCAGTAGTCTGGCCCCCTCTGGAAACACCATATATTTT. It translates to CASSLAPSGNTIYF. Filled out from reference TRBV19 and TRBJ1-3, the complete variable domain reads DGGITQSPKYLFRKEGQNVTLSCEQNLNHDAMYWYRQDPGQGLRLIYYSQIVNDFQKGDIAEGYSVSREKKESFPLTVTSAQKNPTAFYLCASSLAPSGNTIYFGEGSWLTVV.

The chain couples TRBV28 to TRBJ2-5, with 8 bases aligning to TRBD2. CDR3 length: 17 residues. Trimming removed 3 bases from V and 2 bases from J; junction bases left unmatched: 11. Germline V CDR1 and CDR2: MDHEN, SYDVKM. This CDR3 is CASSLRPLGTRQETQYF. The CDR3 DNA follows: TGTGCCAGCAGTTTGCGCCCCCTCGGGACTAGACAAGAGACCCAGTACTTC.

The J gene is TRBJ1-6, the V gene TRBV7-6; D not resolved. Trimming took 1 base from V and 0 from J, leaving 10 bases between them. From germline, CDR1 is SGHVS and CDR2 FNYEAQ. CDR3 length: 17 amino acids. DNA of the CDR3: TGTGCCAGCAGCTTAGGACTTGCGAGCTCCTATAATTCACCCCTCCACTTT. Amino acids: CASSLGLASSYNSPLHF. Full variable domain (missing parts from reference TRBV7-6 and TRBJ1-6): GAGVSQSPRYKVTKRGQDVALRCDPISGHVSLYWYRQALGQGPEFLTYFNYEAQQDKSGLPNDRFSAERPEGSISTLTIQRTEQRDSAMYRCASSLGLASSYNSPLHFGNGTRLTVT.

This chain joins TRBV18 and TRBJ1-1; D ambiguous. Trimming removed 3 bases from V and 4 bases from J, with 12 bases in between. There are 14 residues in the CDR3. Germline lookup yields CDR1 KGHSH and CDR2 LQKENI. CDR3 DNA sequence: TGTGCCAGCTCACCGGAGTTGGGTGGCACTGAAGCTTTCTTT. Its translation: CASSPELGGTEAFF.

The chain links TRBV2 to TRBJ1-3; tentative D call: TRBD1 (5 bases). CDR3 length: 16 amino acids. Germline CDR1 SNHLY, CDR2 FYNNEI. V was clipped by 3 bases and J by 0 bases, with 12 bases between them. The CDR3 spells CASSDPTGFSGNTIYF. CDR3 nucleotide sequence: TGTGCCAGCAGTGACCCCACAGGATTCTCTGGAAACACCATATATTTT.

The V call is TRBV6-1, the J call TRBJ1-3; 8 nucleotides agree with TRBD1. CDR1 and CDR2 from the germline V gene are MNHNS and SASEGT. This CDR3 comprises 14 residues. V shed 7 bases, J shed 2 bases, and the junction held 4 bases outside the gene matches. The CDR3 protein is CASIVDRAGNTIYF. The CDR3 DNA sequence: TGTGCCAGCATCGTGGACAGGGCTGGAAACACCATATATTTT.

The CDR3 sequence: CARSRPGQLGPLRAYEQYF. Written as DNA, the CDR3 is TGTGCCAGAAGTCGGCCGGGACAACTAGGTCCTCTCAGGGCCTACGAGCAGTACTTC. The chain uses TRBV5-3 and TRBJ2-7, with D tentatively TRBD1 (6 bases). TRBV5-3 falls under the ORF class, with uncertain function. Trimming left V 5 bases short and J 2 bases short, with 29 bases between. The CDR3 covers 19 residues.

This clone showed up just once. CDR3 nucleotide sequence: TGTGCCAGCAGTTTATCAGGACAGGCCTACAATGAGCAGTTCTTC. It translates to CASSLSGQAYNEQFF. This chain connects TRBV27 to TRBJ2-1; TRBD1 matches 7 bases. This CDR3 region has 15 residues. Germline assignment: CDR1 MNHEY and CDR2 SMNVEV (reference sequence). V was pared by 0 bases and J by 2 bases, with 1 base of the junction left unmatched.

Written as DNA, the CDR3 is TGTGCCAGCAGCCTGGGCAGGAACACAGATACGCAGTATTTT. Translating it yields CASSLGRNTDTQYF. This rearrangement joins TRBV5-6 to TRBJ2-3; no definite D call. V was clipped by 4 bases and J by 2 bases, with 11 bases between them. There are 14 residues in the CDR3. Germline CDR1 reads SGHDT; CDR2 reads YYEEEE.